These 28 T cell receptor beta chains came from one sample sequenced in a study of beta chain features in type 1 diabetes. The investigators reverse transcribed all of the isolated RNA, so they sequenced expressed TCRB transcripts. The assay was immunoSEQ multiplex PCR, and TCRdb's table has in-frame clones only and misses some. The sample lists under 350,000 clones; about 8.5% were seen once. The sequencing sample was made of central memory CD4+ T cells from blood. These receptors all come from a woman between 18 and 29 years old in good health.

DNA for the CDR3: TGTGCCAGCAGCCAAGTCGGTGTCACTGAAGCTTTCTTT. As protein: CASSQVGVTEAFF. The chain links TRBV7-2 to TRBJ1-1; no definite D call. Germline V gene data show CDR1 as SGHTA and CDR2 as FQGNSA. V was shortened by 5 bases and J by 4 bases, with 11 bases between the two germline ends. The length of the CDR3 is 13 residues.

The DNA for the CDR3 is TGTGCCAGCAGTAGACGTGATGAAGCTTTCTTT. Residues: CASSRRDEAFF. The rearrangement joins TRBV5-6 to TRBJ1-1, with D unresolved. The germline gives CDR1 SGHDT, CDR2 YYEEEE. The CDR3 is 11 amino acids. The V end was cut by 5 bases, the J end by 7 bases, with 9 bases between.

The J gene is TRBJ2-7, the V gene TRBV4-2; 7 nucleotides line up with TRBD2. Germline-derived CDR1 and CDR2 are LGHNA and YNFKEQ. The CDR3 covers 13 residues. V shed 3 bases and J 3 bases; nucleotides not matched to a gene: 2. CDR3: CASSQREFYEQYF. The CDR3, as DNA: TGTGCCAGCAGCCAGCGGGAGTTCTACGAGCAGTACTTC.

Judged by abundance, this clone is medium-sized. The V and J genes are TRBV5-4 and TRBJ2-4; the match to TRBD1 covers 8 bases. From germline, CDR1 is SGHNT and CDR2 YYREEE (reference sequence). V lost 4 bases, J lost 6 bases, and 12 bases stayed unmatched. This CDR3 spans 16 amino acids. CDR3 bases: TGTGCCAGCAGCCCCCAGACAGGGGAGTTCGGAAACATTCAGTACTTC. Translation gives CASSPQTGEFGNIQYF.

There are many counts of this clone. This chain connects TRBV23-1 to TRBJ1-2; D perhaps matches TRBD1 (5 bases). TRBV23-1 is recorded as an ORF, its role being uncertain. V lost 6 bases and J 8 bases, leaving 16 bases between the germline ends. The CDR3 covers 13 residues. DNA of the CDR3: TGCGCCAGCAGCCCAGGGAGGAGTGGAGGCTACACCTTC. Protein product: CASSPGRSGGYTF.

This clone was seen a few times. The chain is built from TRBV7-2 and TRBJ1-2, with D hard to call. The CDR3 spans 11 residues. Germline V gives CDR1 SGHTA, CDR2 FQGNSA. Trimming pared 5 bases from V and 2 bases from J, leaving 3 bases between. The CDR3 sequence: CASSDNYGYTF. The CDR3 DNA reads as TGTGCCAGCAGCGACAACTATGGCTACACCTTC.

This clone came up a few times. CDR3 in amino acids: CAISGYQETQYF. The CDR3, as DNA: TGTGCCATCAGCGGGTACCAAGAGACCCAGTACTTC. This chain connects TRBV10-3 to TRBJ2-5; D call uncertain. The V gene's germline CDR1 is ENHRY and CDR2 SYGVKD. The CDR3 loop spans 12 amino acids. Trimming removed 6 bases at V and 0 bases at J, with 5 bases between.

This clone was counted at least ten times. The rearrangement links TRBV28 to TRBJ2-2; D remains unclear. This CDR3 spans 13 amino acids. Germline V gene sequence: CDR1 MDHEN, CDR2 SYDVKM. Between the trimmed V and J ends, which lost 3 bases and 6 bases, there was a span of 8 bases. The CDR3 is CASSLSQSGELFF. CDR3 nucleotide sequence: TGTGCCAGCAGTTTGTCACAGTCCGGGGAGCTGTTTTTT. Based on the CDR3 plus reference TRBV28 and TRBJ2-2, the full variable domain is DVKVTQSSRYLVKRTGEKVFLECVQDMDHENMFWYRQDPGLGLRLIYFSYDVKMKEKGDIPEGYSVSREKKERFSLILESASTNQTSMYLCASSLSQSGELFFGEGSRLTVL.

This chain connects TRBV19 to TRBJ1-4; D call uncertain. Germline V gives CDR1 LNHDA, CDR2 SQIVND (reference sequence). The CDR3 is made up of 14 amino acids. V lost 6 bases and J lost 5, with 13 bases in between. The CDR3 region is CASRKAAQNEKLFF. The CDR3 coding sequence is TGTGCCAGTAGAAAAGCCGCACAGAATGAAAAACTGTTTTTT.

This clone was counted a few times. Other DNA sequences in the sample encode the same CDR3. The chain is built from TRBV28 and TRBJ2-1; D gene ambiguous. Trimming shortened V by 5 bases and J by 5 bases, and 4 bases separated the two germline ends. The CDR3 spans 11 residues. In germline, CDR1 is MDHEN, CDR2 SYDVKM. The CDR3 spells CASSLNNEQFF. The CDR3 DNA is TGTGCCAGCAGTCTGAACAATGAGCAGTTCTTC.

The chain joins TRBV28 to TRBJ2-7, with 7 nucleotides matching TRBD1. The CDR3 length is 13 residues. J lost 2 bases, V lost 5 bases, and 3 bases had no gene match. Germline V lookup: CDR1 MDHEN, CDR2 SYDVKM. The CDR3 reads CASSPGQTYEQYV. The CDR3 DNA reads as TGTGCCAGCAGTCCGGGACAGACCTACGAGCAGTACGTC.

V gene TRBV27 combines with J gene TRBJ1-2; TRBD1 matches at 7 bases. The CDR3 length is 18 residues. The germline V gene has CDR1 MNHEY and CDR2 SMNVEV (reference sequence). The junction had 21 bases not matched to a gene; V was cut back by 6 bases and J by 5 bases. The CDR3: CASRSSSRGITWGYGYTF. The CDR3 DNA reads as TGTGCCAGCAGAAGTTCGTCCAGGGGGATCACCTGGGGTTATGGCTACACCTTC.

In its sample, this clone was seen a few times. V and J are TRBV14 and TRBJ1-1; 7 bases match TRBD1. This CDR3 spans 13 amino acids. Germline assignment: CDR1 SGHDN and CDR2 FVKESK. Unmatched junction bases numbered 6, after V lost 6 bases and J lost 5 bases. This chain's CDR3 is CASSLQGVTEAFF. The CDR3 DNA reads TGTGCCAGCAGTCTCCAGGGGGTAACTGAAGCTTTCTTT.

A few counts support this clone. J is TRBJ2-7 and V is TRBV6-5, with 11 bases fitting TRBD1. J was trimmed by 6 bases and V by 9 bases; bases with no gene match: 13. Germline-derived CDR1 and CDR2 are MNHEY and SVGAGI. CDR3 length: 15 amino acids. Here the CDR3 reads CASMTWTGGAGEQYF. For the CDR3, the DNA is TGTGCCAGTATGACCTGGACAGGGGGCGCGGGCGAGCAGTACTTC.

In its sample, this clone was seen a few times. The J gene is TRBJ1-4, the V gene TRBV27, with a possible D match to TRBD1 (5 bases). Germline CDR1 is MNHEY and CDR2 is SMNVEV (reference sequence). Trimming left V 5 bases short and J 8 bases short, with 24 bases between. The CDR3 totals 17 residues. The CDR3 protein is CASSTLLRGGVWEKLFF. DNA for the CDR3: TGTGCCAGCAGTACCTTATTGAGAGGAGGGGTATGGGAAAAACTGTTTTTT.

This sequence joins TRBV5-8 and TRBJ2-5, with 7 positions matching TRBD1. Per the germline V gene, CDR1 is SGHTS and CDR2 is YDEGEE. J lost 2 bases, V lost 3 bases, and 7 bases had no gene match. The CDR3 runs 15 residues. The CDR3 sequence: CASSWGRDRQETQYF. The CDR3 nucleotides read TGTGCCAGCAGCTGGGGCCGGGACAGACAAGAGACCCAGTACTTC.

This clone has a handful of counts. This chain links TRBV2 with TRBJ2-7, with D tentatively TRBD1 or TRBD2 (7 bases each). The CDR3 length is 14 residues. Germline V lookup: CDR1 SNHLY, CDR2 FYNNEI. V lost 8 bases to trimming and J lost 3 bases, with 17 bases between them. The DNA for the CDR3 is TGTGCCAGCGAGCCAGGGGGGGATCTCTACGAGCAGTACGTC. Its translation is CASEPGGDLYEQYV.

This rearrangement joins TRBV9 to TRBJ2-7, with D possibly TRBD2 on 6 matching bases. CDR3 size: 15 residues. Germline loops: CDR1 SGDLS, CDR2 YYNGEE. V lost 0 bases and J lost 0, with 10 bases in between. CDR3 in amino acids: CASSVAGGNSYEQYF. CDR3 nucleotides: TGTGCCAGCAGCGTAGCTGGAGGGAACTCCTACGAGCAGTACTTC.

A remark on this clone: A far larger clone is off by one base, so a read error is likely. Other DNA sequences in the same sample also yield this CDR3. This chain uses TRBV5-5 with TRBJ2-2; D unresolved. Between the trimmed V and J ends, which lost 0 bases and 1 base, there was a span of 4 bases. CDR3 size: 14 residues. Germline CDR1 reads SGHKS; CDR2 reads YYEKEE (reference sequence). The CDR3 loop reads CASSLDRNTGELFF. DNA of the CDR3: TGTGCCAGCAGCTTGGACAGGAACACCGGGGAGCTGTTTTTT.

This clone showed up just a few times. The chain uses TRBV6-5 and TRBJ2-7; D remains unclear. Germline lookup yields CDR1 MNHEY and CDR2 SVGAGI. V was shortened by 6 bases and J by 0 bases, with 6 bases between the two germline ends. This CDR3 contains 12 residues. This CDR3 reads CASRGSSYEQYV. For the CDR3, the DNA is TGTGCCAGCAGGGGTAGCTCCTACGAGCAGTACGTC.

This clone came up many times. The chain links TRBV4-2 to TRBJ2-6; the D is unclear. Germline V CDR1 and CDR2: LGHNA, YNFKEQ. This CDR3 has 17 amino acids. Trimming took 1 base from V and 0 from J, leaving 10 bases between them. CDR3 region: CASSQATETSGANVLTF. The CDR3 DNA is TGTGCCAGCAGCCAAGCTACCGAAACCTCTGGGGCCAACGTCCTGACTTTC.

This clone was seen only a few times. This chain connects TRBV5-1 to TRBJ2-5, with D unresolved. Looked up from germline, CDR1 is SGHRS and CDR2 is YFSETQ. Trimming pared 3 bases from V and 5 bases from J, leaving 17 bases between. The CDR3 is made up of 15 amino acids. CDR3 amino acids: CASSSVGRPGETQYF. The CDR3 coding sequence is TGCGCCAGCAGCTCAGTAGGACGGCCCGGGGAGACCCAGTACTTC.

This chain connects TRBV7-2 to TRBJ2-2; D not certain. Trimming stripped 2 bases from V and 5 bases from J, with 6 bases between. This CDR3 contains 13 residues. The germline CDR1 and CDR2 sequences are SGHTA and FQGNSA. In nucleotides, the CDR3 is TGTGCCAGCAGCTTAACTACGACCGGGGAGCTGTTTTTT. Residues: CASSLTTTGELFF.

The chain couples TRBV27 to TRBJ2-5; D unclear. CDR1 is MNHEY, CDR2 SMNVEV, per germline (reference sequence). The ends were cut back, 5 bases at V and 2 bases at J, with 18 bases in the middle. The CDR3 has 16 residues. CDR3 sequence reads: CASSPSIGEFQETQYF. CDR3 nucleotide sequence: TGTGCCAGCAGTCCATCAATAGGTGAATTTCAAGAGACCCAGTACTTC.

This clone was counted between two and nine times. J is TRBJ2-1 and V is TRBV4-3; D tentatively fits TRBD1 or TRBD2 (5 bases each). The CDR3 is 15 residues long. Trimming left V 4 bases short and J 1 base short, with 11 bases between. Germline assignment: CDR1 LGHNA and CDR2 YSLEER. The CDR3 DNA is TGCGCCAGCAGCCCGGGGACGTATTCCTACAATGAGCAGTTCTTC. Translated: CASSPGTYSYNEQFF.

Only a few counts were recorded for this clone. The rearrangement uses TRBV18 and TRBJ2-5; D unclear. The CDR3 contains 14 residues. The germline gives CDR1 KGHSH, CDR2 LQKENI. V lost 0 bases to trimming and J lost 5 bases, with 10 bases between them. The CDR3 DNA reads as TGTGCCAGCTCACCACCCCTACCCTCGGAGACCCAGTACTTC. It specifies CASSPPLPSETQYF.

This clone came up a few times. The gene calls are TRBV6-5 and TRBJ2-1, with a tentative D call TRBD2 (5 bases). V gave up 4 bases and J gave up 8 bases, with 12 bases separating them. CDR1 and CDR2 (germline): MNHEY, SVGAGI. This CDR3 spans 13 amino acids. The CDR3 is CASSSRARDEQFF. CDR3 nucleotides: TGTGCCAGCAGTTCAAGGGCGAGGGATGAGCAGTTCTTC.

CDR3 DNA sequence: TGTGCCAGTAGCCTGGACAGGGTAAATTTAGATGAGCAGTTCTTC. It encodes CASSLDRVNLDEQFF. The chain joins TRBV19 to TRBJ2-1, with 8 bases fitting TRBD1. V lost 6 bases and J lost 8; bases outside the gene matches: 12. The CDR3 covers 15 residues. Germline V lookup: CDR1 LNHDA, CDR2 SQIVND (reference sequence). Full variable domain (remainder filled in from reference TRBV19 and TRBJ2-1): DGGITQSPKYLFRKEGQNVTLSCEQNLNHDAMYWYRQDPGQGLRLIYYSQIVNDFQKGDIAEGYSVSREKKESFPLTVTSAQKNPTAFYLCASSLDRVNLDEQFFGPGTRLTVL.